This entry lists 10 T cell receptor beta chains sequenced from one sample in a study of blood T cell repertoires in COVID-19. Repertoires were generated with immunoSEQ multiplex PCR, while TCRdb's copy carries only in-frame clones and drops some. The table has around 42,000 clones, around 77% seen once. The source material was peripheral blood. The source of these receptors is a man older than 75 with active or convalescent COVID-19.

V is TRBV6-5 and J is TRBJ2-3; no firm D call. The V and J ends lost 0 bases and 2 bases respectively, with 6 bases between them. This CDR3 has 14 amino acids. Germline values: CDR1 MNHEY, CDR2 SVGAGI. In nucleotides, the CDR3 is TGTGCCAGCAGTTACTCCAGGCACACAGATACGCAGTATTTT. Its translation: CASSYSRHTDTQYF.

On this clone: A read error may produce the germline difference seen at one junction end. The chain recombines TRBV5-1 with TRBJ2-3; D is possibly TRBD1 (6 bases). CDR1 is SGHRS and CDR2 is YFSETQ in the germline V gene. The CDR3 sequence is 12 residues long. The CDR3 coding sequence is TGCGCCAGCAGCTCGACGACAGGTACGCAGTATTTT. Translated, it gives CASSSTTGTQYF.

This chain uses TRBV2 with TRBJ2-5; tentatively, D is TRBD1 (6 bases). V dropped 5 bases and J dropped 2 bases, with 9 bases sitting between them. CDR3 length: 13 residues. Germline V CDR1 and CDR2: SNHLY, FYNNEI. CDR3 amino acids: CASSLDRQETQYF. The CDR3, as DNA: TGTGCCAGCAGTCTCGACAGGCAAGAGACCCAGTACTTC. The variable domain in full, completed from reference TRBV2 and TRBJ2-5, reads EPEVTQTPSHQVTQMGQEVILRCVPISNHLYFYWYRQILGQKVEFLVSFYNNEISEKSEIFDDQFSVERPDGSNFTLKIRSTKLEDSAMYFCASSLDRQETQYFGPGTRLLVL.

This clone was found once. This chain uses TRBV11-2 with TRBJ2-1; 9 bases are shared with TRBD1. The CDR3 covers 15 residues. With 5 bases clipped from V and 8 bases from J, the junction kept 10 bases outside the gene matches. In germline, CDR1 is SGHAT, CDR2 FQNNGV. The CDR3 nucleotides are TGTGCCAGCAGCCCGGGACAGGGTAATGCACATGAGCAGTTCTTC. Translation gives CASSPGQGNAHEQFF.

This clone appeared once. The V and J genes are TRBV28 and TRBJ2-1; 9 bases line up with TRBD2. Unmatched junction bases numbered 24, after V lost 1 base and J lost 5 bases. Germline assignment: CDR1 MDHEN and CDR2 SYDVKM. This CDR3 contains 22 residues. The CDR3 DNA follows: TGTGCCAGCAGTTTATCTGTAGTCGACACTGATAAGGCGGGGGGGGTAGACAATGAGCAGTTCTTC. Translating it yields CASSLSVVDTDKAGGVDNEQFF.

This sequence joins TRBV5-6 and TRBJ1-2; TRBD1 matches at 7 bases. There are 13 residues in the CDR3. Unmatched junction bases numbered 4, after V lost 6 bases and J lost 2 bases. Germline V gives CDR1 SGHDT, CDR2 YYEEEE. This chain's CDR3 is CASILTGNYGYTF. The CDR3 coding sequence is TGTGCCAGCATCCTGACAGGGAACTATGGCTACACCTTC.

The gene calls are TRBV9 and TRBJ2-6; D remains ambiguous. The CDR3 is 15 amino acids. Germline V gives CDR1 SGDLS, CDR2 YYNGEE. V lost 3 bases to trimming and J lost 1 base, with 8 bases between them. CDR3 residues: CASSEKRSGANVLTF. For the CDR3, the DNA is TGTGCCAGCAGCGAAAAGAGGTCTGGGGCCAACGTCCTGACTTTC.

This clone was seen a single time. The CDR3 DNA reads TGTGCCAGCAGCACCGGACAGGGCTCCACTGAAGCTTTCTTT. Amino acids: CASSTGQGSTEAFF. V usage is TRBV11-3 and J usage is TRBJ1-1, with TRBD1 identical over 8 bases. This CDR3 has 14 residues. Germline CDR1 SGHNT, CDR2 YENEEA. J lost 4 bases, V lost 5 bases, and 6 bases had no gene match. The variable domain in full, completed from reference TRBV11-3 and TRBJ1-1, reads EAGVVQSPRYKIIEKKQPVAFWCNPISGHNTLYWYLQNLGQGPELLIRYENEEAVDDSQLPKDRFSAERLKGVDSTLKIQPAELGDSAVYLCASSTGQGSTEAFFGQGTRLTVV.

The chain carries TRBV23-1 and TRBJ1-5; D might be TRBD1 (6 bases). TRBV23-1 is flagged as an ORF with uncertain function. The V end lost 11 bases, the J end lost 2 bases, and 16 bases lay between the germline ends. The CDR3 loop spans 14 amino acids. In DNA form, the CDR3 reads TGCGCCGGGACAAGGCTGAGGGGCAATCAGCCCCAGCATTTT. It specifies CAGTRLRGNQPQHF.

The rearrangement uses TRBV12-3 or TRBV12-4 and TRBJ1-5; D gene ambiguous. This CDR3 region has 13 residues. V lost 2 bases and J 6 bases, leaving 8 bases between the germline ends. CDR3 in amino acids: CASSLISRQPQHF. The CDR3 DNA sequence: TGTGCCAGCAGTTTAATCTCTCGTCAGCCCCAGCATTTT.